The clone carrying this T cell receptor beta chain was recorded many times. No antigen is known for it. The read is 3 residues too short to cover the CDR3 end, so that end is filled in from the germline J gene. V lost 3 bases and J lost 2; bases outside the gene matches: 10. This CDR3 is built from 17 residues. Germline CDR1 reads LGHNA; CDR2 reads YNFKEQ. The data are from a study of T cell clonality in common variable immunodeficiency. Study-wide findings and caveats: Shared TCRbeta clones were fewer between CVID subjects than controls.

Equal genomic DNA amounts from CVID and control samples were sequenced. Here immunoSEQ multiplex PCR was the method, and the copy in TCRdb shows in-frame clones only, minus some. The counts give around 50,000 clones, none of them seen only once; 5% to 6.5% is held by the top ten. The chain couples TRBV4-2 to TRBJ2-3; 8 positions agree with TRBD2. The sequenced sample consisted of peripheral blood mononuclear cells. The sequence was obtained from a person aged 18-69 years in good health. The CDR3 sequence: CASSQRAGANPTDTQYF. CDR3 DNA (partial): TGTGCCAGCAGCCAGAGAGCGGGGGCCAATCCCACAGATACG.